Sequencing of this T cell receptor beta chain was carried out in a study of blood T cells in healthy people across ages. Then a second PCR, running about 7 to 11 cycles, was carried out with a sample-barcoded 5' primer and a J-beta primer mix. Each CDR3 protein gets one entry after TCRdb re-called the 5' RACE reads with MiXCR. The table lists 1.5 million to 1.9 million distinct CDR3 sequences, roughly 43% of them singletons. The sample taken for sequencing was blood. This receptor was identified in a woman under 30 in good health.

The CDR3 sequence: CASSDRVREQYF. For the CDR3, the DNA is TGTGCCAGCAGCGACAGGGTCCGCGAGCAGTACTTC. The rearrangement uses TRBV12-3 or TRBV12-4 and TRBJ2-7; 7 bases agree with TRBD1. The CDR3 consists of 12 residues. V gave up 6 bases and J gave up 6 bases; unmatched junction bases: 5.